The 26 T cell receptor beta chains below were found in one sample sequenced in a study of T cell changes during pregnancy in multiple sclerosis. Generated by immunoSEQ multiplex PCR, the TCRdb table keeps only in-frame clones and is missing some. The sample yields around 100,000 clones, 90% to 95% seen once. Material: peripheral blood, obtained in the second trimester of pregnancy. The source of these receptors is a female donor with multiple sclerosis, enrolled in a pregnancy study.

Concerning this clone: At one end, the junction sequence differs from germline, possibly due to a read error. This chain links TRBV7-9 with TRBJ1-3, with a weak D call TRBD1 (5 bases). This CDR3 comprises 17 residues. Germline CDR1 and CDR2: SEHNR and FQNEAQ (reference sequence). CDR3 sequence (DNA): TGTGCCAGCACCTTATCAACGGGAGGGGTCTCTGGAAACACCATATATTTT. Translation gives CASTLSTGGVSGNTIYF.

The chain couples TRBV14 to TRBJ2-1; 7 nucleotides match TRBD1. V lost 3 bases to trimming and J lost 7 bases; unmatched junction nucleotides: 3. Germline CDR1 and CDR2: SGHDN and FVKESK. There are 13 residues in the CDR3. The CDR3 sequence is CASSHYRGNEQFF. For the CDR3, the DNA is TGTGCCAGCAGCCATTACAGGGGTAATGAGCAGTTCTTC. Full variable domain (rest looked up from reference TRBV14 and TRBJ2-1): EAGVTQFPSHSVIEKGQTVTLRCDPISGHDNLYWYRRVMGKEIKFLLHFVKESKQDESGMPNNRFLAERTGGTYSTLKVQPAELEDSGVYFCASSHYRGNEQFFGPGTRLTVL.

J is TRBJ2-3 and V is TRBV7-9; D is possibly TRBD2 (5 bases). The CDR3 covers 15 residues. Trimming cost V 3 bases and J 0 bases, with 10 bases left between them. Germline loops: CDR1 SEHNR, CDR2 FQNEAQ (reference sequence). The CDR3 reads CASSFGIASTDTQYF. CDR3 bases: TGTGCCAGCAGCTTCGGGATAGCTAGCACAGATACGCAGTATTTT.

This clone was detected only once. J is TRBJ2-3 and V is TRBV7-9; 7 nucleotides line up with TRBD2. Germline V CDR1 and CDR2: SEHNR, FQNEAQ (reference sequence). CDR3 length: 16 residues. V shed 1 base and J 0 bases; nucleotides not matched to a gene: 4. The CDR3 DNA reads as TGTGCCAGCAGCTTAGGGGCTAGCGGTAGCACAGATACGCAGTATTTT. Translation: CASSLGASGSTDTQYF.

V and J are TRBV7-9 and TRBJ2-1; 15 nucleotides line up with TRBD2. From germline, CDR1 is SEHNR and CDR2 FQNEAQ (reference sequence). Trimming at V came to 5 bases and at J to 10 bases, leaving 12 bases not matched to a gene. The length of the CDR3 is 17 residues. The CDR3 sequence: CASSPPGLAGGRGEQFF. In nucleotides, the CDR3 is TGTGCCAGCAGCCCCCCCGGACTAGCGGGGGGGAGGGGGGAGCAGTTCTTC.

The chain recombines TRBV7-2 with TRBJ2-7; 8 positions match TRBD2. CDR1 and CDR2 (germline): SGHTA, FQGNSA. The CDR3 has 14 residues. Trimming removed 5 bases from V and 3 bases from J; junction bases left unmatched: 6. CDR3 residues: CASSLGLAHYEQYF. The CDR3 coding sequence is TGTGCCAGCAGCCTTGGACTAGCTCACTACGAGCAGTACTTC.

CDR3: CASKPAGAGELFF. The CDR3 nucleotides read TGTGCCAGCAAGCCAGCGGGGGCCGGGGAGCTGTTTTTT. The J gene is TRBJ2-2, the V gene TRBV25-1; 8 nucleotides line up with TRBD2. The germline CDR1 and CDR2 sequences are MGHDK and SYGVNS. With 7 bases clipped from V and 6 bases from J, the junction kept 4 bases outside the gene matches. This CDR3 comprises 13 residues.

The CDR3 coding sequence is TGTGCCAGCAGCCCAGACAGGGGCGAGCAGTACTTC. As protein: CASSPDRGEQYF. The chain couples TRBV7-3 to TRBJ2-7, with 8 bases that match TRBD1. Germline-derived CDR1 and CDR2 are SGHTA and FQGTGA. The CDR3 has 12 residues. The V segment lost 5 bases and the J segment 6 bases; nucleotides outside the gene matches: 3.

This chain connects TRBV7-8 to TRBJ2-1; 13 bases agree with TRBD2. V was pared by 2 bases and J by 3 bases, with 7 bases of the junction left unmatched. CDR1 and CDR2 from the germline V gene are SGHVS and FQNEAQ. The CDR3 runs to 18 residues. The CDR3 sequence is CASSLFTSGRVRYNEQFF. The CDR3 DNA reads as TGTGCCAGCAGCTTATTCACTAGCGGGAGGGTTCGCTACAATGAGCAGTTCTTC. The whole variable domain, remainder taken from reference TRBV7-8 and TRBJ2-1, is GAGVSQSPRYKVAKRGQDVALRCDPISGHVSLFWYQQALGQGPEFLTYFQNEAQLDKSGLPSDRFFAERPEGSVSTLKIQRTQQEDSAVYLCASSLFTSGRVRYNEQFFGPGTRLTVL.

The CDR3 DNA follows: TGTGCCAGCAGCAAACAACCGGGTTTGAAATACGAGCAGTACTTC. This translates into CASSKQPGLKYEQYF. V usage is TRBV21-1 and J usage is TRBJ2-7; the table's D gene call, TRBD2, was not cross checked with the DNA. TRBV21-1 is flagged as a pseudogene. The CDR3 is 15 residues long.

CDR3 region: CASSPLTGVGETQYF. In DNA form, the CDR3 reads TGCGCCAGCAGCCCCCTCACAGGGGTAGGAGAGACCCAGTACTTC. The gene calls are TRBV5-1 and TRBJ2-5, with TRBD1 matching 7 bases. J lost 4 bases, V lost 4 bases, and 10 bases had no gene match. This CDR3 is built from 15 residues. Per germline, CDR1 SGHRS and CDR2 YFSETQ.

The gene calls are TRBV7-6 and TRBJ2-2, with TRBD1 matching 10 bases. The CDR3 contains 14 residues. Germline values: CDR1 SGHVS, CDR2 FNYEAQ. J gave up 9 bases and V 1 base, and 2 bases lay outside the gene matches. In DNA, the CDR3 is TGTGCCAGCAGCTTAGGACAGGGGGCGCGGGAGCTGTTTTTT. Amino acids: CASSLGQGARELFF.

This chain links TRBV5-1 with TRBJ1-4, with a tentative D call TRBD1 (6 bases). V shed 0 bases and J shed 3 bases, with 12 bases lying between them. The CDR3 runs 16 residues. Germline-derived CDR1 and CDR2 are SGHRS and YFSETQ. The CDR3 loop is CASSLALGQSNEKLFF. Written as DNA, the CDR3 is TGCGCCAGCAGCTTGGCCCTAGGACAGTCTAATGAAAAACTGTTTTTT.

The rearrangement uses TRBV30 and TRBJ2-5; 7 positions agree with TRBD1. V was pared by 4 bases and J by 5 bases, with 13 bases of the junction left unmatched. Germline values: CDR1 GTSNPN, CDR2 SVGIG (reference sequence). The CDR3 is 15 amino acids. CDR3 sequence reads: CAWTSGTAKGETQYF. CDR3 nucleotides: TGTGCCTGGACATCCGGGACAGCCAAGGGGGAGACCCAGTACTTC.

CDR3 loop: CASTAGNYEQYF. The CDR3 nucleotides read TGTGCCAGCACCGCGGGGAACTACGAGCAGTACTTC. The chain joins TRBV6-6 to TRBJ2-7, with D maybe TRBD2 (6 bases). Germline-derived CDR1 and CDR2 are MNHNY and SVGAGI (reference sequence). Trimming cost V 7 bases and J 3 bases, with 10 bases left between them. This CDR3 comprises 12 residues.

This chain uses TRBV9 with TRBJ1-4, with D hard to call. The CDR3 runs 14 residues. CDR1 SGDLS and CDR2 YYNGEE come from the germline V gene. Trimming shortened V by 1 base and J by 8 bases, and 12 bases separated the two germline ends. The CDR3 DNA reads as TGTGCCAGCAGCGTATCGGGTAACGGCGAAAAACTGTTTTTT. It codes for CASSVSGNGEKLFF.

V and J are TRBV25-1 and TRBJ2-7, with D maybe TRBD1 (7 bases). V was pared by 4 bases and J by 6 bases, with 13 bases between. Germline V gene lookup returns CDR1 MGHDK and CDR2 SYGVNS. CDR3 size: 13 residues. The CDR3 is CASSVHRGGEQYF. CDR3 nucleotides: TGTGCCAGCAGTGTGCACAGGGGAGGCGAGCAGTACTTC.

V is TRBV2 and J is TRBJ2-5, with 12 positions matching TRBD2. Germline V gene data show CDR1 as SNHLY and CDR2 as FYNNEI. V shed 3 bases, J shed 4 bases, and the junction held 15 bases outside the gene matches. This CDR3 comprises 19 residues. The CDR3 DNA reads as TGTGCCAGCAGTGAGCACCGGGCTAGCGGGAGGGCCGGGGCAGAGACCCAGTACTTC. It is translated as CASSEHRASGRAGAETQYF.

The CDR3 nucleotides read TGCGCCAGCAGCTTCCCCGGTGGGAGGAACACTGAAGCTTTCTTT. This codes for CASSFPGGRNTEAFF. This chain joins TRBV4-1 and TRBJ1-1; D gene ambiguous. CDR1 and CDR2 (germline): MGHRA, YSYEKL. The ends were cut back, 5 bases at V and 1 base at J, with 14 bases in the middle. The CDR3 sequence is 15 residues long.

This sequence joins TRBV5-4 and TRBJ1-2; TRBD1 might be the D (6 bases). V gave up 1 base and J gave up 5 bases, with 12 bases separating them. This CDR3 contains 14 residues. The germline V gene has CDR1 SGHNT and CDR2 YYREEE (reference sequence). CDR3: CASSLQQGGYGYTF. CDR3 bases: TGTGCCAGCAGCTTGCAACAGGGCGGTTATGGCTACACCTTC.

The rearrangement links TRBV6-5 to TRBJ2-2; TRBD1 might be the D (7 bases). CDR3 size: 14 residues. Germline CDR1 reads MNHEY; CDR2 reads SVGAGI. V lost 8 bases and J lost 4, with 14 bases in between. CDR3 region: CASSAGQLTGELFF. CDR3 DNA: TGTGCCAGCTCCGCGGGACAGCTCACCGGGGAGCTGTTTTTT.

The rearrangement joins TRBV7-8 to TRBJ2-2; 9 bases fit TRBD2. CDR3 length: 18 amino acids. The germline CDR1 and CDR2 sequences are SGHVS and FQNEAQ. V trimming: 8 bases; J trimming: 0 bases; junction bases outside the gene matches: 13. As DNA, the CDR3 is TGTGCCAGCGGGGTGTATGTTAGCGGGGGCGCGAACACCGGGGAGCTGTTTTTT. This encodes CASGVYVSGGANTGELFF.

The chain has TRBV7-3 and TRBJ2-7, with 7 bases that match TRBD1. Germline V gene data show CDR1 as SGHTA and CDR2 as FQGTGA. Trimming removed 5 bases from V and 0 bases from J; junction bases left unmatched: 4. The CDR3 totals 14 residues. CDR3 protein: CASSPTGYSYEQYF. The DNA of the CDR3 is TGTGCCAGCAGCCCGACAGGGTACTCCTACGAGCAGTACTTC.

This sequence joins TRBV5-4 and TRBJ1-2; TRBD1 matches at 7 bases. V was pared by 2 bases and J by 8 bases, with 9 bases of the junction left unmatched. The CDR3 is made up of 14 amino acids. Germline V gene data show CDR1 as SGHNT and CDR2 as YYREEE (reference sequence). The CDR3 DNA reads TGTGCCAGCAGCTTCGCCGGGACAGTCAACGGCTACACCTTC. Amino acid sequence: CASSFAGTVNGYTF.

This clone was seen only once. V usage is TRBV5-4 and J usage is TRBJ1-1; no clear D gene. The CDR3 sequence is 17 residues long. V lost 3 bases to trimming and J lost 0 bases, with 18 bases between them. Germline CDR1 and CDR2: SGHNT and YYREEE (reference sequence). Written as DNA, the CDR3 is TGTGCCAGCAGCTCTGGAGGGAGGGCCGGAATGAACACTGAAGCTTTCTTT. This translates into CASSSGGRAGMNTEAFF.

This chain connects TRBV19 to TRBJ1-3; TRBD1 agrees at 7 bases. V shed 3 bases and J 4 bases; nucleotides not matched to a gene: 9. The CDR3 extends over 16 amino acids. CDR1 is LNHDA, CDR2 SQIVND, per germline (reference sequence). The CDR3 sequence is CASSILSGTAGNTIYF. The CDR3 DNA reads TGTGCCAGTAGTATCCTCTCCGGGACAGCCGGAAACACCATATATTTT.